Listed below are T cell receptor beta chains from one sample, sequenced in a study of T cell clonotyping in hematopoietic cell transplantation. The repertoire was sequenced with immunoSEQ multiplex PCR; TCRdb's copy has only in-frame clones and lacks some. The table has 4,700 or so clones, just under 90% seen once; the top ten hold under 30%. The sample in question was peripheral blood mononuclear cells, obtained 100 days after allogeneic stem cell transplant. Receptor source: a male patient aged 70 to 80 who had an allogeneic stem cell transplant from an unrelated donor, so T cells may come from the graft donor. Some clones in this sample may be carry-over from other donors' samples. Each CDR3 is given with its conserved first and last residue. D genes are given only for firm matches. Clone size is stated in some rows and not others, as once, few, many or a class when expanded.

j_call d_call clone_size v_call cdr3_aa cdr3_nt
TRBJ2-7 TRBD1 NA TRBV2 CASSEGRQGYEQYF TGTGCCAGCAGTGAAGGGAGACAGGGATACGAGCAGTACTTC
TRBJ1-1 NA NA TRBV28 CASSPVGGAGTEAFF TGTGCCAGCAGTCCCGTTGGGGGGGCTGGCACTGAAGCTTTCTTT
TRBJ2-5 TRBD1 NA TRBV30 CAWSKDRKSQETQYF TGTGCCTGGAGCAAGGACAGGAAATCACAAGAGACCCAGTACTTC
TRBJ2-1 NA NA TRBV27 CASSSRLGYNEQFF TGTGCCAGCAGTTCCCGACTGGGTTACAATGAGCAGTTCTTC
TRBJ1-1 NA NA TRBV2 CASRKRAELNTEAFF TGTGCCAGCAGAAAAAGGGCGGAGCTGAACACTGAAGCTTTCTTT
TRBJ2-5 NA NA TRBV7-8 CASSNSPQETQYF TGTGCCAGCAGCAATAGCCCCCAAGAGACCCAGTACTTC
TRBJ2-5 TRBD2 NA TRBV7-2 CASSQGLAGGRETQYF TGTGCCAGCAGCCAGGGACTAGCGGGAGGGCGAGAGACCCAGTACTTC
TRBJ1-2 NA once TRBV28 CASSLHGGAARGYTF TGTGCCAGCAGTCTCCACGGGGGGGCGGCGAGGGGCTACACCTTC
TRBJ2-7 NA NA TRBV2 CASRFTPGTGIYEQYF TGTGCCAGCAGATTCACGCCCGGGACCGGCATATACGAGCAGTACTTC
TRBJ1-1 NA NA TRBV19 CASGGFGGTEAFF TGTGCCAGTGGGGGTTTTGGGGGCACTGAAGCTTTCTTT
TRBJ2-4 NA NA TRBV5-1 CASSLFSGYEVKNIQYF TGCGCCAGCAGCTTGTTCTCAGGGTACGAGGTCAAAAACATTCAGTACTTC
TRBJ2-1 NA NA TRBV7-2 CASSYAGTKSYEQFF TGTGCCAGCAGTTACGCCGGGACAAAATCTTATGAGCAGTTCTTC
TRBJ1-3 NA NA TRBV4-3 CASSHAPSPRNGNTIYF TGCGCCAGCAGCCACGCGCCAAGCCCCAGAAATGGAAACACCATATATTTT
TRBJ2-4 TRBD2 NA TRBV27 CASSTGLAVYF TGTGCCAGCAGTACGGGACTAGCGGTATACTTC
TRBJ1-2 TRBD1 NA TRBV19 CASNHRGQNPYGYTF TGTGCTTCCAATCACCGGGGACAGAACCCCTATGGCTACACCTTC
TRBJ2-2 TRBD1 NA TRBV7-2 CASSRDRANTGELFF TGTGCCAGCAGCCGGGACAGGGCGAACACCGGGGAGCTGTTTTTT
TRBJ1-3 NA NA TRBV5-6 CASSLDSGGWNTIYF TGTGCCAGCAGCTTGGACAGCGGGGGGTGGAACACCATATATTTT
TRBJ1-5 NA NA TRBV5-6 CASSLGGSQPQHF TGTGCCAGCAGCTTGGGGGGCTCTCAGCCCCAGCATTTT
TRBJ2-7 TRBD2 NA TRBV7-9 CASSGRGGRMDEQYF TGTGCCAGCAGCGGAAGGGGCGGGAGAATGGACGAGCAGTACTTC
TRBJ2-7 TRBD1 NA TRBV28 CASSFWKDRGRSYEQYF TGTGCCAGCAGTTTTTGGAAAGACAGGGGGCGATCCTACGAGCAGTACTTC
TRBJ2-7 NA NA TRBV7-2 CASSRLKGWNEQYF TGTGCCAGCAGCCGCTTGAAAGGGTGGAACGAGCAGTACTTC
TRBJ1-5 NA NA TRBV30 CAWSVAGNQPQHF TGTGCCTGGAGTGTGGCAGGCAATCAGCCCCAGCATTTT
TRBJ1-4 TRBD1 NA TRBV5-1 CASSLPTGTNEKLFF TGCGCCAGCAGCCTCCCGACAGGGACGAATGAAAAACTGTTTTTT
TRBJ1-1 TRBD1 NA TRBV29-1 CSVGGQGTTEAFF TGCAGCGTTGGGGGACAGGGGACCACTGAAGCTTTCTTT
TRBJ1-5 NA NA TRBV30 CAWSGQINQPQHF TGTGCCTGGAGTGGACAGATCAATCAGCCCCAGCATTTT
TRBJ1-5 NA few TRBV19 CASSIMWGRNQPQHF TGTGCCAGTAGTATAATGTGGGGGAGGAATCAGCCCCAGCATTTT
TRBJ2-7 TRBD2 NA TRBV7-2 CASSLAGGLSYEQYF TGTGCCAGCAGCTTGGCGGGAGGACTTTCCTACGAGCAGTACTTC
TRBJ2-7 NA NA TRBV6-5 CASSYMTVGGINEQYF TGTGCCAGCAGTTATATGACGGTAGGGGGTATAAACGAGCAGTACTTC
TRBJ2-7 NA NA TRBV7-9 CASSLDLIGGEQYF TGTGCCAGCAGCTTAGATCTGATAGGGGGCGAGCAGTACTTC
TRBJ2-1 NA NA TRBV19 CASSSGFSYNEQFF TGTGCCAGTAGTTCGGGATTCTCCTACAATGAGCAGTTCTTC
TRBJ1-1 NA NA TRBV25-1 CASSDPVGGRGTEAFF TGTGCCAGCAGTGACCCCGTTGGGGGTAGGGGCACTGAAGCTTTCTTT
TRBJ1-5 TRBD1 NA TRBV9 CASSAGTVNQPQHF TGTGCCAGCAGCGCAGGGACAGTTAATCAGCCCCAGCATTTT
TRBJ1-2 TRBD1 once TRBV29-1 CSVSTGANYGYTF TGCAGCGTATCTACAGGGGCCAACTATGGCTACACCTTC
TRBJ2-3 TRBD2 NA TRBV19 CASNTGQAEASGRSTDTQYF TGTGCCAGCAATACTGGACAGGCCGAGGCTAGCGGGAGAAGCACAGATACGCAGTATTTT
TRBJ1-5 NA NA TRBV23-1 CASTTAGQFPNQPQHF TGCGCCAGCACCACGGCCGGGCAGTTCCCAAATCAGCCCCAGCATTTT
TRBJ2-7 NA NA TRBV6-5 CASSYLPGSYEQYF TGTGCCAGCAGTTACTTACCCGGCTCCTACGAGCAGTACTTC
TRBJ2-1 TRBD2 NA TRBV11-3 CASSPGTSGVYNEQFF TGTGCCAGCAGCCCGGGGACTAGCGGTGTTTACAATGAGCAGTTCTTC
TRBJ2-5 TRBD1 NA TRBV29-1 CSVLRGFGETQYF TGCAGCGTCCTCAGGGGGTTTGGGGAGACCCAGTACTTC
TRBJ2-7 TRBD1 NA TRBV11-2 CASSLGTGSEQYF TGTGCCAGCAGCTTGGGGACAGGGAGCGAGCAGTACTTC
TRBJ2-7 NA NA TRBV11-3 CASSLVGIGGTYEQYF TGTGCCAGCAGCTTAGTAGGAATCGGCGGGACCTACGAGCAGTACTTC
TRBJ1-2 TRBD1 once TRBV30 CAWRAGTGTYGYTF TGTGCCTGGAGGGCCGGGACAGGGACCTATGGCTACACCTTC
TRBJ1-2 NA NA TRBV2 CASGQIYGYTF TGTGCCAGTGGACAGATATATGGCTACACCTTC
TRBJ2-7 NA NA TRBV28 CASSAGLGEQYF TGTGCCAGCAGTGCAGGTTTGGGCGAGCAGTACTTC
TRBJ1-1 TRBD1 NA TRBV5-4 CASSWGTAEAFF TGTGCCAGCAGCTGGGGGACAGCAGAAGCTTTCTTT
TRBJ1-1 NA NA TRBV28 CASSLSKVYESTEAFF TGTGCCAGCAGTTTATCAAAGGTTTATGAAAGCACTGAAGCTTTCTTT
TRBJ1-4 TRBD1 NA TRBV28 CASSLPTGANEKLFF TGTGCCAGCAGTTTACCTACAGGGGCTAATGAAAAACTGTTTTTT